These T cell receptor beta chains were read from a single sample in a study of shared clonotypes between healthy human individuals. The repertoire was sequenced with immunoSEQ multiplex PCR; TCRdb's copy has only in-frame clones and lacks some. The table includes around 500,000 clones, 60% to 85% detected once. The sample taken for sequencing was PBMCs. Receptors originate from a middle-aged woman in good health. Some clones in this sample may be carry-over from other donors' samples. Both conserved end residues are part of each CDR3. A D gene is named only where the DNA matches it firmly. Not all rows give a size; the values are once, few, many and, for expanded clones, a class.

V	length	D	J	size	DNA	CDR3
TRBV28	12	TRBD1	TRBJ2-7	-	TGTGCCAGTCGGACAGGGGGCTACGAGCAGTACTTC	CASRTGGYEQYF
TRBV5-4	13	-	TRBJ2-5	-	TGTGCCAGCAGCAGGGAGAACCAAGAGACCCAGTACTTC	CASSRENQETQYF
TRBV28	14	TRBD1	TRBJ1-2	few	TGTGCCAGCAACCTGGCGGGACAGGGCTATGGCTACACCTTC	CASNLAGQGYGYTF
TRBV6-5	15	-	TRBJ2-2	-	TGTGCCAGCAGTTACTCGCCGGGAATGACCGGTGAGCTGTTTTTT	CASSYSPGMTGELFF
TRBV5-4	15	-	TRBJ1-2	few	TGTGCCAGCAGCCGAGACAGACAAACGAACTATGGCTACACCTTC	CASSRDRQTNYGYTF
TRBV19	14	-	TRBJ2-1	once	TGTGCCAGTAGTATTGGGCCTGCCGGGAATGAGCAGTTCTTC	CASSIGPAGNEQFF
TRBV15	15	TRBD2	TRBJ2-3	-	TGTGCCACCAGCGAACGAGCGGGAGGATCAGATACGCAGTATTTT	CATSERAGGSDTQYF
TRBV28	13	-	TRBJ1-1	-	TGTGCCAGCAGTGGTCGGGGAGGAACTGAAGCTTTCTTT	CASSGRGGTEAFF
TRBV18	14	-	TRBJ1-1	once	TGTGCCAGCTCACCACCGGTGGGGGCGACTGAAGCTTTCTTT	CASSPPVGATEAFF
TRBV27	15	TRBD2	TRBJ2-1	many	TGTGCCAGCAGTTCCCTTAGCGGGGGATACAATGAGCAGTTCTTC	CASSSLSGGYNEQFF
TRBV19	15	TRBD2	TRBJ2-2	once	TGTGCCAGTAGCCGAAGACTAGCGGGCACCGGGGAGCTGTTTTTT	CASSRRLAGTGELFF
TRBV18	21	TRBD2	TRBJ2-2	-	TGTGCCAGCTCACCAATCTTCGGGACTAGCGGGAGTTACGGTGGCACCGGGGAGCTGTTTTTT	CASSPIFGTSGSYGGTGELFF
TRBV21-1	18	-	TRBJ2-3	-	TGTGCCAGCAGCAGCCTAGTACGGGGACTAGCGGACACAGATACGCAGTATTTT	CASSSLVRGLADTDTQYF
TRBV19	16	-	TRBJ1-2	-	TGTGCCAGTAGTATAAGCGGGACAATTCCAAACTATGGCTACACCTTC	CASSISGTIPNYGYTF
TRBV5-1	15	-	TRBJ2-1	many	TGCGCCAGCAGCTCAGGACTCCCCTCGACCAATGAGCAGTTCTTC	CASSSGLPSTNEQFF
TRBV27	12	-	TRBJ2-7	-	TGTGCCAGCAGTTTACTTACCTACGAGCAGTACTTC	CASSLLTYEQYF
TRBV7-9	17	-	TRBJ2-6	-	TGTGCCAGCAGCTTTCTGGCAGCCCTCTCTGGGGCCAACGTCCTGACTTTC	CASSFLAALSGANVLTF
TRBV4-2	18	TRBD2	TRBJ2-1	-	TGTGCCAGCAGCCAAGACCCAGGCGCGGGAGGGCCCCTCAATGAGCAGTTCTTC	CASSQDPGAGGPLNEQFF
TRBV28	15	TRBD1	TRBJ1-5	-	TGTGCCAGCAGTCTCTTAGACAGGGACGATGGTCCCCAGCATTTT	CASSLLDRDDGPQHF
TRBV30	15	-	TRBJ2-3	-	TGTGCCTGGAGCGCCTCTCGCCCACGCACAGATACGCAGTATTTT	CAWSASRPRTDTQYF
TRBV5-1	15	-	TRBJ1-1	once	TGCGCCAGCAGCTTGGTCTTGGGGCCGAACACTGAAGCTTTCTTT	CASSLVLGPNTEAFF
TRBV10-3	15	TRBD1	TRBJ2-3	-	TGTGCCATCAGCATCGGACAGGGCGGCACAGATACGCAGTATTTT	CAISIGQGGTDTQYF
TRBV25-1	14	TRBD1	TRBJ1-1	-	TGTGCCAGCAGTGAGACAGGGAAGAGCGCTGAAGCTTTCTTT	CASSETGKSAEAFF
TRBV28	15	-	TRBJ2-7	-	TGTGCCAGCAATCAGATCAACGGGGGCGCCTACGAGCAGTACTTC	CASNQINGGAYEQYF
TRBV5-6	13	-	TRBJ2-7	-	TGTGCCAGCAGCTTGGCTGGAGTCTACGAGCAGTACTTC	CASSLAGVYEQYF
TRBV7-8	16	-	TRBJ2-2	many	TGTGCCAGCAGCTTAGATCCACGAGGGCCTGTCGGGGAGCTGTTTTTT	CASSLDPRGPVGELFF
TRBV11-2	15	TRBD1	TRBJ1-2	-	TGTGCCAGCAGGAAGCCAGGGACAGGGGTCTATGGCTACACCTTC	CASRKPGTGVYGYTF
TRBV19	19	TRBD2	TRBJ2-1	-	TGTGCCAGTAGTATGGGGGGACTAGCGGGAGTGAGCTCCTACAATGAGCAGTTCTTC	CASSMGGLAGVSSYNEQFF
TRBV7-3	15	TRBD1	TRBJ2-2	-	TGTGCCAGCAGCTTGGACAGGGACGGGACCGGGGAGCTGTTTTTT	CASSLDRDGTGELFF
TRBV29-1	13	-	TRBJ1-2	few	TGCAGCGTTGATATCATTGGGGGCTATGGCTACACCTTC	CSVDIIGGYGYTF
TRBV5-5	12	-	TRBJ2-5	-	TGTGCCAGCAGCTTGGACTGGGAGACCCAGTACTTC	CASSLDWETQYF
TRBV2	14	-	TRBJ1-1	-	TGTGCCAGCAGTCCATCGACAGCAAACACTGAAGCTTTCTTT	CASSPSTANTEAFF
TRBV2	14	-	TRBJ1-3	many	TGTGCCAGCAGGGCGGACAACTCTGGAAACACCATATATTTT	CASRADNSGNTIYF
TRBV7-9	16	-	TRBJ2-2	once	TGTGCCAGCACCCGATCCAACAGGGCGAACACCGGGGAGCTGTTTTTT	CASTRSNRANTGELFF
TRBV11-2	15	TRBD2	TRBJ2-3	-	TGTGCCAGCAGCCGGGGGGGACTATTGTACGATACGCAGTATTTT	CASSRGGLLYDTQYF
TRBV6-1	16	TRBD1	TRBJ2-7	many	TGTGCCAGCAGTGAACGAGCAGGGGACAGCTCCTACGAGCAGTACTTC	CASSERAGDSSYEQYF
TRBV7-8	17	-	TRBJ2-4	-	TGTGCCAGCAGCTTAGTGGCAGGCGATGGGGACAAAAACATTCAGTACTTC	CASSLVAGDGDKNIQYF
TRBV4-2	16	TRBD1	TRBJ1-3	-	TGTGCCAGCAGCCAAGAAGGGGGACAGGGGTTCAACACCATATATTTT	CASSQEGGQGFNTIYF
TRBV6-6	14	-	TRBJ1-1	-	TGTGCCAGCAGTTACTCAGTCCACAGGGCTGAAGCTTTCTTT	CASSYSVHRAEAFF
TRBV5-1	12	-	TRBJ2-7	-	TGCGCCAGCAGCTTGGATAGCGGCGAGCAGTACTTC	CASSLDSGEQYF
TRBV30	13	TRBD1	TRBJ2-5	-	TGTGCCTGGAGCGAACAGGGGCTAGAGACCCAGTACTTC	CAWSEQGLETQYF
TRBV6-5	13	TRBD2	TRBJ2-7	-	TGTGCCAGCGTAAGGGAGGGCACCTACGAGCAGTACTTC	CASVREGTYEQYF
TRBV27	13	-	TRBJ1-1	-	TGTGCCAGCAGTTTATCTGGGGCCTCGAGGGCTTTCTTT	CASSLSGASRAFF
TRBV11-2	18	-	TRBJ2-7	-	TGTGCCAGCAGCTTAGATCGTCATTGGTGGGAGAGCTCCTACGAGCAGTACTTC	CASSLDRHWWESSYEQYF
TRBV6-5	15	TRBD2	TRBJ2-5	-	TGTGCCAGTGGACCTTCCGGACTAGCTAGGGAGACCCAGTACTTC	CASGPSGLARETQYF
TRBV29-1	12	TRBD2	TRBJ2-5	-	TGCAGCGTTACGGGAGGGGGGGAGACCCAGTACTTC	CSVTGGGETQYF